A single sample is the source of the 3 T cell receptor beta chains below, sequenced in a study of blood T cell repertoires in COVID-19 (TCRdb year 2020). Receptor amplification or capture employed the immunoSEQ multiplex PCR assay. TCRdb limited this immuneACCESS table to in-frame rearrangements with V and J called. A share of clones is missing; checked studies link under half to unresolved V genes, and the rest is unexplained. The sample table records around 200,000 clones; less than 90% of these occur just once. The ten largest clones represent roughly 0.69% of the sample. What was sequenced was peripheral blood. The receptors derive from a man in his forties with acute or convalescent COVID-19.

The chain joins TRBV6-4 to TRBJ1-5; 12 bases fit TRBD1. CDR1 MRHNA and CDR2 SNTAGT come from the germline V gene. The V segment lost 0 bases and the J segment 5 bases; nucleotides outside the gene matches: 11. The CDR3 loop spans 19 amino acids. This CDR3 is CASSDSLGQGAERDQPQHF. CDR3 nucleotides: TGTGCCAGCAGTGACTCTTTGGGACAGGGGGCGGAAAGGGATCAGCCCCAGCATTTT.

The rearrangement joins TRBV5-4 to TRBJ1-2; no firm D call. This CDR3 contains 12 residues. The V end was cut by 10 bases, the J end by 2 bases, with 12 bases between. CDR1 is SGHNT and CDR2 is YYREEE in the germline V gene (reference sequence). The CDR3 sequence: CAYRSANYGYTF. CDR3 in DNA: TGTGCCTATAGATCCGCCAACTATGGCTACACCTTC.

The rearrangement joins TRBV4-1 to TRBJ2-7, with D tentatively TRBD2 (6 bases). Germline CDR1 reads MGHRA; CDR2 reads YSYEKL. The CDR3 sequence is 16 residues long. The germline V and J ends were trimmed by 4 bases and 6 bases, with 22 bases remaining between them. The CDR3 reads CASSLASGTQSGEQYF. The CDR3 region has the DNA TGCGCCAGCAGCCTCGCCTCCGGGACTCAGAGTGGCGAGCAGTACTTC.